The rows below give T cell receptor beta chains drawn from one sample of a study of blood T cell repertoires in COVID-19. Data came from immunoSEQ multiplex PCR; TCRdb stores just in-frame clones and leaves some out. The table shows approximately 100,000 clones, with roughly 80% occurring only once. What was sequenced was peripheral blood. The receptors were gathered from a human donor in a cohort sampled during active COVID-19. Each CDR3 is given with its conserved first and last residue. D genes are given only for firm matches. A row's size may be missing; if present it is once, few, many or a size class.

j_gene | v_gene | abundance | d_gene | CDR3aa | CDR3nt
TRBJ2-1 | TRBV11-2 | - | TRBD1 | CASSIQGVNEQFF | TGTGCCAGCAGCATCCAGGGGGTCAATGAGCAGTTCTTC
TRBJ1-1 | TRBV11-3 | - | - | CASSLEELDTEAFF | TGTGCCAGCAGCTTAGAGGAGTTGGACACTGAAGCTTTCTTT
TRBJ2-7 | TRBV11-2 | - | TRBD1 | CASSPAGTGVNEQYF | TGTGCCAGCAGCCCCGCCGGGACAGGTGTTAACGAGCAGTACTTC
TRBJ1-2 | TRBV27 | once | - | CASSLSSQNYGYTF | TGTGCCAGCAGTTTAAGTTCCCAGAACTATGGCTACACCTTC
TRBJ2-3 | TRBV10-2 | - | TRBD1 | CASSDADRGLETQYF | TGCGCCAGCAGTGATGCGGACAGGGGGCTTGAGACGCAGTATTTT
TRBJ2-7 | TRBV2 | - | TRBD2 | CASRPPLAGGLISYEQYF | TGTGCCAGCAGGCCCCCTTTAGCGGGAGGGTTGATCTCCTACGAGCAGTACTTC
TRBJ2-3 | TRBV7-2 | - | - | CASSVSTFHFSTDTQYF | TGTGCCAGCAGCGTAAGCACGTTCCACTTTAGCACAGATACGCAGTATTTT
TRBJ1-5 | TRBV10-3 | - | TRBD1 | CAISTGVSNQPQHF | TGTGCCATCAGTACAGGGGTTAGCAATCAGCCCCAGCATTTT
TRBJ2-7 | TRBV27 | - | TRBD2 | CASRLGLAGLYEQYF | TGTGCCAGCAGGCTGGGACTAGCGGGATTGTACGAGCAGTACTTC
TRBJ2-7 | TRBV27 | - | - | CASSLFGGYEQYF | TGTGCCAGCAGTTTATTCGGGGGATACGAGCAGTACTTC
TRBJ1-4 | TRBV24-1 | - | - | CATSDSTRATGGEKLFF | TGTGCCACCAGTGATTCGACAAGGGCGACAGGAGGTGAAAAACTGTTTTTT
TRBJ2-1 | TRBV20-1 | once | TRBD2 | CSASGVPGLVVEQFF | TGCAGTGCTAGTGGGGTTCCGGGACTAGTCGTTGAGCAGTTCTTC
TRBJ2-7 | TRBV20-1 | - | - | CSASQRTGSYEQYF | TGCAGTGCAAGTCAGAGGACTGGCTCCTACGAGCAGTACTTC
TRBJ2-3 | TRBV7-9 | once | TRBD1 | CASSLGGRQGDTDTQYF | TGTGCCAGCAGCTTAGGGGGAAGACAGGGGGATACAGATACGCAGTATTTT
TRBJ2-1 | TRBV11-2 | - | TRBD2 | CASSTIGLAGARYNEQFF | TGTGCCAGCAGCACAATTGGACTAGCGGGGGCGCGTTACAATGAGCAGTTCTTC
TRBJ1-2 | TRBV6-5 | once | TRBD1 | CASSNGQGGTF | TGTGCCAGCAGTAACGGACAGGGAGGCACCTTC
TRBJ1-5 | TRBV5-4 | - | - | CASSPGLRSLTQHF | TGTGCCAGCAGCCCCGGGTTGAGATCATTGACCCAGCATTTT
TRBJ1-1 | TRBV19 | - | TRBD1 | CASTSTHRGNTEAFF | TGTGCCAGTACCAGTACACACAGGGGGAACACTGAAGCTTTCTTT
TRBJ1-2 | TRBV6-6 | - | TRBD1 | CASRSSGQGVYTF | TGTGCCAGCAGGTCTAGTGGACAGGGCGTCTACACCTTC
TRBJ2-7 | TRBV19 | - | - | CASSIVRDYEQYF | TGTGCCAGTAGTATAGTCAGGGACTACGAGCAGTACTTC
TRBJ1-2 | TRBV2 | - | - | CASQTDTGGYTF | TGTGCCAGCCAGACCGATACAGGAGGCTACACCTTC
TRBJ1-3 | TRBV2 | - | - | CASSDLYGQLRNTIYF | TGTGCCAGCAGTGATTTATATGGACAGCTGAGAAACACCATATATTTT
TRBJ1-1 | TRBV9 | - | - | CASSVEMGADTEAFF | TGTGCCAGCAGCGTAGAGATGGGGGCTGATACTGAAGCTTTCTTT
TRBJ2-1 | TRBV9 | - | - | CASNEQGSVYEQFF | TGTGCCAGCAACGAACAGGGTTCTGTCTATGAGCAGTTCTTC
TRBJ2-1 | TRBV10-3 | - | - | CAMSGTAYNEQFF | TGTGCCATGTCCGGGACTGCGTACAATGAGCAGTTCTTC
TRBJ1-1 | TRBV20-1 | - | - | CSAEANTEAFF | TGCAGTGCCGAGGCTAACACTGAAGCTTTCTTT
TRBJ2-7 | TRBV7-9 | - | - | CASSAGQSFEQYF | TGTGCCAGCAGCGCGGGACAGAGCTTTGAGCAGTACTTC
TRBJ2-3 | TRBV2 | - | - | CASSAEGDTQYF | TGTGCCAGCAGTGCGGAGGGGGATACGCAGTATTTT
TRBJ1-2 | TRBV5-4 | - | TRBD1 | CANFKGGEIGGYTF | TGTGCCAATTTCAAAGGGGGCGAGATTGGGGGCTACACCTTC